These 13 T cell receptor beta chains originate from one sample sequenced in a study of shared clonotypes between healthy human individuals. Repertoires were generated with immunoSEQ multiplex PCR, while TCRdb's copy carries only in-frame clones and drops some. The sample gives 530,000 or so clones, 60% to 80% of which show up once; approximately 13% is in the top ten. Material for sequencing was PBMCs. Receptors originate from a woman between 40 and 55 years old in good health. Some clones in this sample may be carry-over from other donors' samples.

J is TRBJ2-5 and V is TRBV6-4; TRBD2 matches at 7 bases. The germline gives CDR1 MRHNA, CDR2 SNTAGT. V was pared by 8 bases and J by 4 bases, with 16 bases of the junction left unmatched. The CDR3 is 16 residues long. CDR3 region: CASLSPRAGVRETQYF. The DNA for the CDR3 is TGTGCCAGCCTCTCCCCCAGGGCGGGAGTTCGAGAGACCCAGTACTTC.

The CDR3 DNA sequence: TGTGCCAGCAGCCGTGGAGGGCCGGCAGATACGCAGTATTTT. Its translation: CASSRGGPADTQYF. The chain recombines TRBV7-9 with TRBJ2-3, with D possibly being TRBD2 (6 bases). The CDR3 loop spans 14 amino acids. Germline V gives CDR1 SEHNR, CDR2 FQNEAQ (reference sequence). Trimming cost V 5 bases and J 4 bases, with 13 bases left between them.

This rearrangement joins TRBV5-1 to TRBJ2-7; D might be TRBD2 (5 bases). The CDR3 runs 15 residues. The germline gives CDR1 SGHRS, CDR2 YFSETQ. The V end was cut by 0 bases, the J end by 6 bases, with 16 bases between. CDR3 bases: TGCGCCAGCAGCTTGGCCCCTGCGGGTTTGGTCGAGCAGTACTTC. Its translation: CASSLAPAGLVEQYF.

About this clone itself: The same CDR3 also results from other DNA sequences found in this sample. The chain is built from TRBV5-4 and TRBJ2-1; no definite D call. CDR1 is SGHNT and CDR2 is YYREEE in the germline V gene (reference sequence). Trimming removed 0 bases at V and 7 bases at J, with 8 bases between. The CDR3 has 13 residues. The CDR3 nucleotides are TGTGCCAGCAGCTTGGAAAGTCCGAATGAGCAGTTCTTC. It yields the protein CASSLESPNEQFF.

Note on this clone: This may arise from a read error, as a much more abundant clone is one base away. The CDR3 end shows no conserved phenylalanine or tryptophan, and so a read error is likely. The rearrangement links TRBV30 to TRBJ1-1, with a weak D call TRBD1 (5 bases). Trimming removed 2 bases from V and 6 bases from J, with 16 bases in between. Germline assignment: CDR1 GTSNPN and CDR2 SVGIG (reference sequence). CDR3 length: 14 residues. CDR3 in DNA: TGTGCCTGGAGTCCCATAAGGGGCACAGCTGAAGCTTTCTCT. This codes for CAWSPIRGTAEAFS.

The J gene is TRBJ2-7, the V gene TRBV13, with a possible D match to TRBD2 (6 bases). Per the germline V gene, CDR1 is PRHDT and CDR2 is FYEKMQ (reference sequence). Trimming left V 7 bases short and J 2 bases short, with 18 bases between. The CDR3 runs 15 residues. For the CDR3, the DNA is TGTGCCAGCACCGTCACTAGCTCGGGCACCTACGAGCAGTACTTC. It is translated as CASTVTSSGTYEQYF.

This clone has just a few counts. The chain has TRBV15 and TRBJ2-7; possible D gene TRBD1, 6 bases. With 6 bases removed from V and 0 bases from J, the gap between germline ends came to 12 bases. CDR1 and CDR2 (germline): LNHNV, YYDKDF (reference sequence). The CDR3 spans 14 residues. The CDR3 sequence: CATSFTGSSYEQYF. As DNA, the CDR3 is TGTGCCACCAGTTTCACAGGGAGCTCCTACGAGCAGTACTTC.

The chain is built from TRBV6-1 and TRBJ2-7; 10 bases fit TRBD1. This CDR3 comprises 15 residues. Germline CDR1 reads MNHNS; CDR2 reads SASEGT. V shed 1 base, J shed 2 bases, and the junction held 2 bases outside the gene matches. The DNA of the CDR3 is TGTGCCAGCAGTGAAGGAGGGACAGGGGCCTACGAGCAGTACTTC. Encoded protein: CASSEGGTGAYEQYF.

This clone was detected a few times. The chain recombines TRBV5-1 with TRBJ1-1; unclear D gene. V gave up 0 bases and J gave up 0 bases, with 9 bases separating them. The CDR3 is made up of 15 amino acids. Germline V gives CDR1 SGHRS, CDR2 YFSETQ. CDR3 loop: CASSLEPNMNTEAFF. CDR3 nucleotides: TGCGCCAGCAGCTTGGAACCGAACATGAACACTGAAGCTTTCTTT.

The chain employs TRBV5-1 and TRBJ1-2; TRBD1 is a possible D gene (5 bases). V gave up 0 bases and J gave up 4 bases, with 19 bases separating them. This CDR3 contains 17 residues. Germline lookup yields CDR1 SGHRS and CDR2 YFSETQ. As DNA, the CDR3 is TGCGCCAGCAGCTTGGAGGGGCGTCGGGATGCTGGCTATGGCTACACCTTC. This gives the protein CASSLEGRRDAGYGYTF.

The rearrangement uses TRBV2 and TRBJ2-3, with D unclear. The V gene's germline CDR1 is SNHLY and CDR2 FYNNEI. The CDR3 is 14 amino acids. Trimming pared 3 bases from V and 2 bases from J, leaving 9 bases between. Here the CDR3 reads CASSEGYNTDTQYF. For the CDR3, the DNA is TGTGCCAGCAGTGAGGGCTACAACACAGATACGCAGTATTTT.

In this sample, this clone turned up many times. The chain combines TRBV5-1 with TRBJ1-1; D not resolved. Germline CDR1 and CDR2: SGHRS and YFSETQ. The CDR3 has 12 residues. Trimming pared 1 base from V and 4 bases from J, leaving 5 bases between. CDR3 residues: CASSLPGTEAFF. The CDR3 DNA is TGCGCCAGCAGCTTGCCGGGCACTGAAGCTTTCTTT. The whole variable domain, filled in from reference TRBV5-1 and TRBJ1-1, reads KAGVTQTPRYLIKTRGQQVTLSCSPISGHRSVSWYQQTPGQGLQFLFEYFSETQRNKGNFPGRFSGRQFSNSRSEMNVSTLELGDSALYLCASSLPGTEAFFGQGTRLTVV.

In its sample, this clone was seen many times. The chain recombines TRBV5-1 with TRBJ2-5, with 10 positions matching TRBD2. V gave up 6 bases and J gave up 4 bases; unmatched junction bases: 15. Germline values: CDR1 SGHRS, CDR2 YFSETQ. The CDR3 length is 17 residues. CDR3 DNA: TGCGCCAGCAAAACTTCGGGGAAGCGGGAGGGCCGAGAGACCCAGTACTTC. Amino acids: CASKTSGKREGRETQYF.